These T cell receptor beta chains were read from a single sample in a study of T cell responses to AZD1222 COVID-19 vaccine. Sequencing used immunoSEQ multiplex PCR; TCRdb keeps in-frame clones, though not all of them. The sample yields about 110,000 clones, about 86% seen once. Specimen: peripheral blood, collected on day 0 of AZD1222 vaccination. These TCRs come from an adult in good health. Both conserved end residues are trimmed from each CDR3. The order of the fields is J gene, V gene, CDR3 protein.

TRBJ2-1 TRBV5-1 ASSPTWGTDEQF
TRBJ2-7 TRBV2 ASALGGAYEQY
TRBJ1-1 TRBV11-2 ASSLGRQVRGTEAF
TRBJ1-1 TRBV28 ASSSTGGVRTEAF
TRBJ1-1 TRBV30 AWSVSLNTEAF
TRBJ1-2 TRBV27 ASSPDTGSNYGYT
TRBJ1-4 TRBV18 ASSPIQATNEKLF
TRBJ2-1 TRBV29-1 STSGTGGYNEQF
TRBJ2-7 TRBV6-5 ASSASGQGAWEQY
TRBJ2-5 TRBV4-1 ASSQDLAGRETQY
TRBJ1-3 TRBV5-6 ASSLRGFGNTIY
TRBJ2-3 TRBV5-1 ASSGGDTQY
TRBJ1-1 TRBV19 ASIRQSMNTEAF
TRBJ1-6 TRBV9 ASSVASDQVNSPLH
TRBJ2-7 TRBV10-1 ASSLMKFSGEQY
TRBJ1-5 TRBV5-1 ASSLEGGDRVQH
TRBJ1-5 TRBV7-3 ASSSPGVNQPQH
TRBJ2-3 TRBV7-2 ASSLRPGPGGTDTQY
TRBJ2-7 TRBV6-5 ASTQNSGVDQY
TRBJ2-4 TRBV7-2 ASSLAPGSSGGAKNIQY
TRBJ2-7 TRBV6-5 ASSTIEGSYEQY
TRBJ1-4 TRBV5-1 ASSPGTGGLTNEKLF
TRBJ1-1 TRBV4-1 ASSQLGTNTEAF
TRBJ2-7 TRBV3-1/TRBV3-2 ASSQVDGGAEQY
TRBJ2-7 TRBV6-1 ATQAGTGVGEQY
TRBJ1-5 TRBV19 ASSIPGGGQPQH
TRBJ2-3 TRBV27 ASSLVTRITDTQY
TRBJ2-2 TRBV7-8 ASSPSGGAQGELF
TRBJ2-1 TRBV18 ASSPVRDEQF
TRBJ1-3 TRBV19 ASSILNTIY